Sequencing of this TCR beta chain was carried out in a study of blood T cell repertoires in COVID-19. On the study more broadly: In each case, the material was cDNA or gDNA derived from T cells, B-cell-depleted T cells, or PBMCs.

Sequenced by immunoSEQ multiplex PCR; TCRdb stores in-frame clones only, minus some. In the table there are approximately 150,000 clones, roughly four fifths of which are singletons. The CDR3 has 16 residues. Per the germline V gene, CDR1 is SSHAT and CDR2 is FNYEAQ (reference sequence). Comment on this clone: Mismatch with germline at one junction end may stem from a read error.

The sequence was obtained from a man between 70 and 80 years old who had recovered from COVID-19. The source material was peripheral blood. The chain combines TRBV7-7 with TRBJ2-1, with 7 bases aligning to TRBD2. Here the CDR3 reads CASSLSWTSDYNEQFF. The CDR3 coding sequence is TGTGCTAGCAGCTTAAGCTGGACTAGTGACTACAATGAGCAGTTCTTC.